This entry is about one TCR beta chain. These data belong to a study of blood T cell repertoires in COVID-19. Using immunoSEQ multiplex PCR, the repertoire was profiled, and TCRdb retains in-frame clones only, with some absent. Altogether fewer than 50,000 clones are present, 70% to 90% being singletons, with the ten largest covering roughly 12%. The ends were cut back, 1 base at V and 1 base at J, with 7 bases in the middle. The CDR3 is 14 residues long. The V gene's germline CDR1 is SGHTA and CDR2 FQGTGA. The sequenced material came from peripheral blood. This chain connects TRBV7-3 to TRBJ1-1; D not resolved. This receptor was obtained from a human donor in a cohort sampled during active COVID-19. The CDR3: CASSLIGANTEAFF. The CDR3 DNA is TGTGCCAGCAGCTTAATAGGAGCGAACACTGAAGCTTTCTTT.